This TCR beta chain was identified during a study of beta chain features in type 1 diabetes. For the study at large: All samples yielded some 100,000,000 examined sorted cells.

TCRB transcripts that were expressed got sequenced, as all of the isolated RNA had been reverse transcribed. The table came from immunoSEQ multiplex PCR; TCRdb's copy has only in-frame clones and leaves some out. The repertoire holds about 620,000 clones, with about 14% as singletons. Study-level results: When Type 1 diabetes patients were examined, their TCRB CDR3s proved moderately but significantly shorter in all four CD4+ subsets. Compared with healthy donors, patients appeared to share more similar naive, central memory and regulatory TCRB repertoires.

This clone was recorded once. The antigen is undetermined. Isolation of CD4+ naive, central memory, regulatory and stem cell-like memory cells was achieved by sorting via CD45RO/CCR7/CD25/CD127/CD95/CD27. This TCR was sampled from a man aged 18 to 30 in good health. Sample: naive CD4+ T cells from blood.

The CDR3 coding sequence is TGTGCCAGCAGCCCCGGGACAGGTCCCTACGAGCAGTACTTC. The encoded protein is CASSPGTGPYEQYF. The rearrangement uses TRBV7-2 and TRBJ2-7; 8 bases fit TRBD1. Looked up from germline, CDR1 is SGHTA and CDR2 is FQGNSA. The CDR3 spans 14 residues. With V trimmed by 5 bases and J by 2 bases, 5 bases remained unmatched.